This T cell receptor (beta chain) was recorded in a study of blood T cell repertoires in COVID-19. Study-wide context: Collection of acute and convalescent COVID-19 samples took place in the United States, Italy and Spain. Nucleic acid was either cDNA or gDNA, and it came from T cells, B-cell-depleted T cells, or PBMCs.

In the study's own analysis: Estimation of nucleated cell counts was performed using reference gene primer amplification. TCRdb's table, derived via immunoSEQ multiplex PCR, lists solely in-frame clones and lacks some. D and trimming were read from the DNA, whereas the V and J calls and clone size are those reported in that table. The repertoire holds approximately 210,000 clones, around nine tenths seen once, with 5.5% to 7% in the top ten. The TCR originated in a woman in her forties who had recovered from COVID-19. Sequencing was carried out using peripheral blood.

CDR3 nucleotides: TGCGCCAGCAGCGGATTACAGGCGAACTATGGCTACACCTTC. Translation gives CASSGLQANYGYTF. V and J are TRBV5-1 and TRBJ1-2, with D possibly TRBD1 on 5 matching bases. Germline V lookup: CDR1 SGHRS, CDR2 YFSETQ. V lost 4 bases and J lost 2, with 12 bases in between. The CDR3 totals 14 residues.